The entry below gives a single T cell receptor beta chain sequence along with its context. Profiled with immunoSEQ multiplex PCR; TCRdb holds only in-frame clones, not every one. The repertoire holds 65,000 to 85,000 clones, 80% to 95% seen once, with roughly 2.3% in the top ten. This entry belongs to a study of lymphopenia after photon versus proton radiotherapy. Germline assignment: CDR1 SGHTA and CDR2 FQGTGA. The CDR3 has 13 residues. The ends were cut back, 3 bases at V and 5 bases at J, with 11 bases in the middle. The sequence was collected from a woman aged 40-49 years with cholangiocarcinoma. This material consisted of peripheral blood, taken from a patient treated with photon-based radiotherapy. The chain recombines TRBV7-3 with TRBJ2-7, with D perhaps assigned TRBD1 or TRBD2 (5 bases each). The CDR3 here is CASSFRDGHEQYF. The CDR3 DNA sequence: TGTGCCAGCAGCTTTCGGGACGGCCACGAGCAGTACTTC.